These 9 T cell receptor beta chains originate from one sample sequenced in a study of early T cells in non-severe SARS-CoV-2 infection. TCRdb analysed the 5' RACE reads with MiXCR anew, one entry per CDR3 protein. The sample has some 60,000 distinct CDR3 sequences, approximately 12% seen once. The sequencing here drew on whole blood, taken at baseline. The receptors derive from an adult who was a healthcare worker with PCR-confirmed SARS-CoV-2 infection or an uninfected control (not recorded which).

This clonotype came up many times. This chain uses TRBV29-1 with TRBJ2-5, with D uncertain. This CDR3 spans 13 amino acids. The germline V and J ends were trimmed by 4 bases and 5 bases, with 14 bases remaining between them. The germline CDR1 and CDR2 sequences are SQVTM and ANQGSEA. The chain's CDR3 is CSVANQQQETQYF. For the CDR3, the DNA is TGCAGCGTTGCGAACCAACAGCAGGAGACCCAGTACTTC.

This clonotype was counted many times. The rearrangement uses TRBV12-3 or TRBV12-4 and TRBJ2-3, with TRBD2 identical over 15 bases. The junction had 5 bases not matched to a gene; V was cut back by 5 bases and J by 5 bases. The CDR3 contains 16 residues. CDR3 nucleotides: TGTGCCAGCAGTCAATGGACTAGCGGGAGGGGAGATACGCAGTATTTT. As protein: CASSQWTSGRGDTQYF.

The V and J genes are TRBV20-1 and TRBJ2-7, with D uncertain. CDR3 size: 11 residues. CDR1 is DFQATT and CDR2 is SNEGSKA in the germline V gene (reference sequence). The V end lost 3 bases, the J end lost 7 bases, and 10 bases lay between the germline ends. In DNA, the CDR3 is TGCAGTGCTAGTCAACAGAGTGAGCAGTACTTC. Protein product: CSASQQSEQYF.

The rearrangement uses TRBV9 and TRBJ2-1; D gene unclear. V lost 1 base and J 1 base, leaving 9 bases between the germline ends. The CDR3 totals 15 residues. Germline CDR1 and CDR2: SGDLS and YYNGEE. The CDR3 loop is CASSVQVASYNEQFF. In DNA, the CDR3 is TGTGCCAGCAGCGTACAGGTCGCATCCTACAATGAGCAGTTCTTC.

This chain connects TRBV21-1 to TRBJ2-1; the listed D gene, TRBD2, was not tested against the DNA. TRBV21-1 is reported as a pseudogene. This CDR3 spans 16 amino acids. CDR3 coding DNA: TGTGCCAGCAGCAATTCTGGGACTAGCGGCTACAATGAGCAGTTCTTC. It specifies CASSNSGTSGYNEQFF.

The CDR3 coding sequence is TGTGCCAGCAGTTACGGCATACTTCCTGGAAACACCATATATTTT. Its protein product is CASSYGILPGNTIYF. The V and J genes are TRBV6-6 and TRBJ1-3; D is uncertain. Trimming took off 2 bases at V and 2 bases at J, with 10 bases between the two ends. CDR3 length: 15 amino acids. Germline V gives CDR1 MNHNY, CDR2 SVGAGI (reference sequence).

This chain joins TRBV7-9 and TRBJ2-7; unclear D gene. V lost 3 bases and J 6 bases, leaving 9 bases between the germline ends. The CDR3 has 12 amino acids. The germline CDR1 and CDR2 sequences are SEHNR and FQNEAQ (reference sequence). The CDR3 reads CASSLIAPEQYF. CDR3 nucleotide sequence: TGTGCCAGCAGCTTGATCGCCCCCGAGCAGTACTTC. The complete variable domain, with remaining parts taken from reference TRBV7-9 and TRBJ2-7, reads DTGVSQNPRHKITKRGQNVTFRCDPISEHNRLYWYRQTLGQGPEFLTYFQNEAQLEKSRLLSDRFSAERPKGSFSTLEIQRTEQGDSAMYLCASSLIAPEQYFGPGTRLTVT.

This clonotype was recorded many times. The rearrangement uses TRBV27 and TRBJ1-2; no clear D. V was clipped by 6 bases and J by 2 bases, with 10 bases between them. CDR1 and CDR2 (germline): MNHEY, SMNVEV (reference sequence). This CDR3 spans 13 amino acids. The CDR3 coding sequence is TGTGCCAGCAGCACCGGGCAGAACTATGGCTACACCTTC. The encoded protein is CASSTGQNYGYTF.

The J gene is TRBJ2-1, the V gene TRBV6-5; D ambiguous. This CDR3 has 13 residues. Germline V gene data show CDR1 as MNHEY and CDR2 as SVGAGI. V was trimmed by 4 bases and J by 8 bases, leaving 12 bases between them. CDR3 loop: CASSLRSGDEQFF. In DNA form, the CDR3 reads TGTGCCAGCAGTTTGCGGTCTGGGGATGAGCAGTTCTTC.